These 23 T cell receptor beta chains originate from one sample sequenced in a study of Ad26.COV2.S vaccination and SARS-CoV-2 variants. Repertoires were generated with immunoSEQ multiplex PCR, while TCRdb's copy carries only in-frame clones and drops some. The sample carries about half a million clones, 89% recorded once. Described treatment: roughly 19 received Ad26.COV2.S at low or high dose, single or two shots; about 5 received placebo; per-sample allocation not given. Sampling was done on day 63 after the first vaccine or placebo injection. This sample comprised peripheral blood, obtained in a trial of Ad26.COV2.S vaccine versus placebo. These receptors all come from a person aged 18-60 years who received the Ad26.COV2.S COVID-19 vaccine or a placebo.

As DNA, the CDR3 is TGTGCCAGCAGTTACCGGGCAGCCTACGAGCAGTACTTC. Its protein product is CASSYRAAYEQYF. This chain uses TRBV6-5 with TRBJ2-7; D call uncertain. Germline V CDR1 and CDR2: MNHEY, SVGAGI. The CDR3 consists of 13 residues. V was cut by 2 bases and J by 2 bases, with 7 bases left in between.

The chain carries TRBV21-1 and TRBJ2-5; the table gives TRBD2 as D, unverified against the DNA. TRBV21-1 is shown as a pseudogene. The CDR3 covers 20 residues. In nucleotides, the CDR3 is TGTGCCAGCAGCAAAGAGGGGGGGGGCCCAGCGACCCCACACCAAGAGACCCAGTACTTC. It is translated as CASSKEGGGPATPHQETQYF.

The chain combines TRBV30 with TRBJ2-4; D may be TRBD1 (6 bases). The CDR3 is 14 residues long. Germline V CDR1 and CDR2: GTSNPN, SVGIG (reference sequence). Trimming took off 7 bases at V and 8 bases at J, with 21 bases between the two ends. CDR3 in DNA: TGTGCCTCGACGACAGGCCCGGGGACGGACATTCAGTACTTC. Translation gives CASTTGPGTDIQYF.

The chain employs TRBV9 and TRBJ2-1; a possible D gene is TRBD2 (6 bases). Deletions cut 6 bases from V and 3 bases from J, with 16 bases between. The CDR3 runs to 15 residues. In germline, CDR1 is SGDLS, CDR2 YYNGEE. CDR3 sequence: CASTLAAEGYNEQFF. The CDR3 DNA is TGTGCCAGCACCTTAGCGGCGGAGGGCTACAATGAGCAGTTCTTC.

This sequence joins TRBV2 and TRBJ2-3, with D possibly matching TRBD1 (6 bases). The germline V gene has CDR1 SNHLY and CDR2 FYNNEI. Trimming stripped 6 bases from V and 0 bases from J, with 13 bases between. This CDR3 contains 15 residues. CDR3 DNA: TGTGCCAGCAGGCGGACAGTTTCTAGCACAGATACGCAGTATTTT. Its translation: CASRRTVSSTDTQYF. The full variable domain, rest sourced from reference TRBV2 and TRBJ2-3, is EPEVTQTPSHQVTQMGQEVILRCVPISNHLYFYWYRQILGQKVEFLVSFYNNEISEKSEIFDDQFSVERPDGSNFTLKIRSTKLEDSAMYFCASRRTVSSTDTQYFGPGTRLTVL.

The rearrangement joins TRBV6-5 to TRBJ2-1; 11 positions match TRBD2. With V trimmed by 7 bases and J by 2 bases, 4 bases remained unmatched. The CDR3 runs 15 residues. Germline V gene lookup returns CDR1 MNHEY and CDR2 SVGAGI. The CDR3 DNA reads as TGTGCCAGCAACCGACTAGCGGGGACCTACAATGAGCAGTTCTTC. This sequence encodes CASNRLAGTYNEQFF.

V gene TRBV5-1 combines with J gene TRBJ2-1; D is unclear. Trimming removed 1 base from V and 6 bases from J, with 11 bases in between. The germline V gene has CDR1 SGHRS and CDR2 YFSETQ. The CDR3 covers 14 residues. This chain's CDR3 is CASSLTPSGNEQFF. Here the CDR3 DNA reads TGCGCCAGCAGCTTGACACCTAGTGGCAATGAGCAGTTCTTC.

The chain uses TRBV27 and TRBJ2-7; TRBD2 matches at 9 bases. Germline CDR1 reads MNHEY; CDR2 reads SMNVEV (reference sequence). The CDR3 consists of 17 residues. After removal of 5 bases from V and 2 bases from J, the junction contained 13 bases not matched to a gene. The CDR3 here is CASSVSSGKSWTYEQYF. CDR3 DNA sequence: TGTGCCAGCAGTGTGTCTAGCGGGAAGAGTTGGACCTACGAGCAGTACTTC.

The chain links TRBV11-1 to TRBJ2-1; D ambiguous. The CDR3 is made up of 13 amino acids. V lost 3 bases, J lost 6 bases, and 9 bases lay in between. Germline V gene data show CDR1 as SGHAT and CDR2 as FQDESV (reference sequence). Here the CDR3 reads CASSLSGPNEQFF. In DNA, the CDR3 is TGTGCCAGCAGCTTGTCCGGCCCCAATGAGCAGTTCTTC.

The V gene is TRBV5-1, the J gene TRBJ2-7, with a weak D call TRBD2 (6 bases). Trimming pared 5 bases from V and 0 bases from J, leaving 12 bases between. The CDR3 runs to 14 residues. The germline CDR1 and CDR2 sequences are SGHRS and YFSETQ. CDR3: CASRDPSDSYEQYF. The CDR3 DNA follows: TGCGCCAGCAGAGACCCTAGCGACTCCTACGAGCAGTACTTC.

The CDR3 loop reads CASRSGGHGIMNTEAFF. CDR3 bases: TGTGCCAGCAGATCAGGGGGGCACGGGATAATGAACACTGAAGCTTTCTTT. V is TRBV27 and J is TRBJ1-1, with 7 bases aligning to TRBD1. Germline assignment: CDR1 MNHEY and CDR2 SMNVEV (reference sequence). The CDR3 loop spans 17 amino acids. V shed 6 bases, J shed 0 bases, and the junction held 13 bases outside the gene matches.

The rearrangement links TRBV7-9 to TRBJ1-3; 7 nucleotides match TRBD1. This CDR3 is 19 amino acids long. Unmatched junction bases numbered 13, after V lost 2 bases and J lost 0 bases. Germline values: CDR1 SEHNR, CDR2 FQNEAQ (reference sequence). CDR3: CASSLWTGLWMSSGNTIYF. The CDR3 region has the DNA TGTGCCAGCAGCTTATGGACAGGCTTGTGGATGTCCTCTGGAAACACCATATATTTT.

This chain joins TRBV5-4 and TRBJ2-2, with 8 positions matching TRBD2. The CDR3 is 18 amino acids. Trimming cost V 2 bases and J 4 bases; bases outside gene matches: 13. In germline, CDR1 is SGHNT, CDR2 YYREEE (reference sequence). The CDR3 DNA sequence: TGTGCCAGCAGCTTCGGAGCGGGAGTACCCACGAGCACCGGGGAGCTGTTTTTT. It translates to CASSFGAGVPTSTGELFF.

The rearrangement joins TRBV25-1 to TRBJ1-3; weak D call: TRBD1 (5 bases). The CDR3 contains 15 residues. V lost 4 bases and J lost 2, with 12 bases in between. Germline-derived CDR1 and CDR2 are MGHDK and SYGVNS. DNA for the CDR3: TGTGCCAGCAGTGCTGGGGCTTCGGCTGGAAACACCATATATTTT. Translation gives CASSAGASAGNTIYF.

The chain links TRBV3-1 (or the pseudogene TRBV3-2) to TRBJ2-4; 8 bases match TRBD1. The V gene end was trimmed by 3 bases and the J gene end by 1 base; junction bases not matched to a gene: 11. The CDR3 consists of 18 residues. Germline lookup yields CDR1 LGHDT and CDR2 YNNKEL (reference sequence). CDR3 nucleotide sequence: TGTGCCAGCAGCCAGGGGGCGACAGGGGTGAAGGCCAAAAACATTCAGTACTTC. Its translation is CASSQGATGVKAKNIQYF.

The chain employs TRBV2 and TRBJ2-1; the D gene is possibly TRBD1 (6 bases). The CDR3 length is 15 residues. CDR1 is SNHLY, CDR2 FYNNEI, per germline. V was cut by 6 bases and J by 9 bases, with 21 bases left in between. CDR3: CASSYDSGGLGEQFF. CDR3 nucleotide sequence: TGTGCCAGCAGCTATGACAGTGGGGGCTTGGGTGAGCAGTTCTTC.

V usage is TRBV19 and J usage is TRBJ1-5; the D gene is possibly TRBD1 (5 bases). V was cut by 1 base and J by 3 bases, with 10 bases left in between. This CDR3 region has 15 residues. Germline lookup yields CDR1 LNHDA and CDR2 SQIVND (reference sequence). CDR3 protein: CASSIAAGNNQPQHF. The CDR3, as DNA: TGTGCCAGTAGTATAGCCGCAGGGAACAATCAGCCCCAGCATTTT. The variable domain in full, with the rest retrieved from reference TRBV19 and TRBJ1-5, is DGGITQSPKYLFRKEGQNVTLSCEQNLNHDAMYWYRQDPGQGLRLIYYSQIVNDFQKGDIAEGYSVSREKKESFPLTVTSAQKNPTAFYLCASSIAAGNNQPQHFGDGTRLSIL.

This sequence joins TRBV9 and TRBJ1-2; D uncertain. V gave up 6 bases and J gave up 1 base, with 25 bases separating them. This CDR3 region has 18 residues. Germline CDR1 is SGDLS and CDR2 is YYNGEE. The CDR3 is CASIKMRQKNIVNYGYTF. DNA of the CDR3: TGTGCCAGCATAAAAATGAGGCAGAAAAACATTGTTAACTATGGCTACACCTTC.

The chain combines TRBV10-3 with TRBJ1-5; D possibly corresponds to TRBD1 (5 bases). Trimming left V 2 bases short and J 0 bases short, with 8 bases between. This CDR3 has 15 amino acids. Germline CDR1 reads ENHRY; CDR2 reads SYGVKD. The CDR3, as DNA: TGTGCCATCAGTGAGATAGGGGATAGCAATCAGCCCCAGCATTTT. Its protein product is CAISEIGDSNQPQHF.

V is TRBV7-2 and J is TRBJ2-5; 7 bases align to TRBD1. The CDR3 has 14 amino acids. The V and J ends lost 5 bases and 9 bases, in that order; junction bases with no gene match: 12. CDR1 and CDR2 (germline): SGHTA, FQGNSA. The CDR3 sequence: CASSQGRGQSAQYF. The CDR3 region has the DNA TGTGCCAGCAGCCAAGGTCGGGGACAGTCGGCCCAGTACTTC.

The V and J genes are TRBV14 and TRBJ1-1; the D is unclear. Germline CDR1 SGHDN, CDR2 FVKESK. CDR3 length: 13 amino acids. V was cut by 1 base and J by 5 bases, with 8 bases left in between. CDR3 protein: CASSQGLSTEAFF. CDR3 DNA sequence: TGTGCCAGCAGCCAAGGACTCTCTACTGAAGCTTTCTTT. The variable domain in full, completed from reference TRBV14 and TRBJ1-1, reads EAGVTQFPSHSVIEKGQTVTLRCDPISGHDNLYWYRRVMGKEIKFLLHFVKESKQDESGMPNNRFLAERTGGTYSTLKVQPAELEDSGVYFCASSQGLSTEAFFGQGTRLTVV.

This chain uses TRBV27 with TRBJ2-7; D is perhaps TRBD1 (6 bases). V lost 6 bases and J 5 bases, leaving 20 bases between the germline ends. The V gene's germline CDR1 is MNHEY and CDR2 SMNVEV (reference sequence). The CDR3 is 15 residues long. The CDR3 reads CASSLLTPPGDEQYF. In nucleotides, the CDR3 is TGTGCCAGCAGCTTACTCACCCCCCCAGGGGACGAGCAGTACTTC.

V is TRBV6-5 and J is TRBJ2-1; unclear D gene. The CDR3 sequence is 16 residues long. V lost 0 bases to trimming and J lost 4 bases, with 13 bases between them. Germline V gene lookup returns CDR1 MNHEY and CDR2 SVGAGI. CDR3 loop: CASSYSKAFGYNEQFF. The CDR3 DNA reads TGTGCCAGCAGTTACTCGAAAGCCTTTGGGTACAATGAGCAGTTCTTC.